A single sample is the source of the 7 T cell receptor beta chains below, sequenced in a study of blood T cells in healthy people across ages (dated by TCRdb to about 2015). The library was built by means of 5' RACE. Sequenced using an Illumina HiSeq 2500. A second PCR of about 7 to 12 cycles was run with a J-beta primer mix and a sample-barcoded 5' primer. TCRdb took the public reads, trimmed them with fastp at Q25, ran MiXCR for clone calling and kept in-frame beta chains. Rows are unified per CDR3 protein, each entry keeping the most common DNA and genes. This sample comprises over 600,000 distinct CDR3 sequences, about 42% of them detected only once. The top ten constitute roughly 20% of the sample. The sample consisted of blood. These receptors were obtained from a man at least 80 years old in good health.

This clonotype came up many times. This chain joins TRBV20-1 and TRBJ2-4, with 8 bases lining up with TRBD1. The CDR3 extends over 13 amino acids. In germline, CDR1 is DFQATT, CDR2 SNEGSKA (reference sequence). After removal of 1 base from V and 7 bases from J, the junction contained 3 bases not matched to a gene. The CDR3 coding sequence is TGCAGTGCTAGAGGGACAGGGAATAACATTCAGTACTTC. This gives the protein CSARGTGNNIQYF.

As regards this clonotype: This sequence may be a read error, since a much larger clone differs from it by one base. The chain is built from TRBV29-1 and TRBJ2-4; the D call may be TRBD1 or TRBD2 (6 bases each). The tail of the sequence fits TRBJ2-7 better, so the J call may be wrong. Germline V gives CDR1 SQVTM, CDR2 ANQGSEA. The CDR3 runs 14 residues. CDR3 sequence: CSVGRGAGTNEQYF. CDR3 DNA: TGCAGCGTTGGTAGGGGGGCAGGGACGAACGAGCAGTACTTC.

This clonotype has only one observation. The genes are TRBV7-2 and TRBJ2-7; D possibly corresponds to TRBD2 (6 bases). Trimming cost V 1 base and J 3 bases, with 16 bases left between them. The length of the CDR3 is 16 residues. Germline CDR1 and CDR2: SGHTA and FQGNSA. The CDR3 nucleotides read TGTGCCAGCAGCTTAGTGGCGGTAGCGGTGAGCTACGAGCAGTACTTC. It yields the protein CASSLVAVAVSYEQYF.

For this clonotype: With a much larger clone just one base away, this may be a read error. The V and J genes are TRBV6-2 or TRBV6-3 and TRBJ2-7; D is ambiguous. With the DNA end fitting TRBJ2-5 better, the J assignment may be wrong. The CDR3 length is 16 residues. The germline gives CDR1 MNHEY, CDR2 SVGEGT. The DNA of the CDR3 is TGTGTCAGCAGTTACCAGGATGGCGGAGCCCCAGAGACCCAGTACTTC. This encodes CVSSYQDGGAPETQYF.

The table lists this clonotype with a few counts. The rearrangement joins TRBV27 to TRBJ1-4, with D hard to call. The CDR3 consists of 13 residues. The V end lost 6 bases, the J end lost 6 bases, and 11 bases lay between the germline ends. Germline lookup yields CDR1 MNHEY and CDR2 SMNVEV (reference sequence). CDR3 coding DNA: TGTGCCAGCAGCTCCCGGACGGATGAAAAACTGTTTTTT. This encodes CASSSRTDEKLFF.

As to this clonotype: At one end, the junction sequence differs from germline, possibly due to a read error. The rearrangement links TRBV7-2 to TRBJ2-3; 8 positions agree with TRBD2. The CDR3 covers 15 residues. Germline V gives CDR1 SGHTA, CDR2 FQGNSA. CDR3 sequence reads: CACRETSGGTDTQYF. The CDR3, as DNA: TGTGCCTGCAGGGAAACTAGCGGAGGCACAGATACGCAGTATTTT.

The CDR3 bases are TGCAGCGTTGAAGACAGGGGGCACGAGCAGTACTTC. Translated, it gives CSVEDRGHEQYF. The chain employs TRBV29-1 and TRBJ2-5; 8 bases fit TRBD1. The DNA end is a closer match to TRBJ2-7, so the J assignment may be wrong. The CDR3 has 12 residues. Germline CDR1 SQVTM, CDR2 ANQGSEA.